What follows are 11 T cell receptor beta chains derived from one specimen sequenced in a study of shared T cell receptors in the human thymus. The method was immunoSEQ multiplex PCR; TCRdb's version includes in-frame clones alone and lacks a portion of them. The sample shows some 700,000 clones, 70% to 90% of them seen only once. These data also featured in a second study, about human thymus T cells.

The sample taken for sequencing was thymocytes. Receptor source: a girl in the first two years of life with a congenital heart defect.

As regards this clone: A junction end diverges from the germline sequence, so it may reflect a read error. The V call is TRBV7-9, the J call TRBJ2-4, with 8 bases that match TRBD2. This CDR3 has 11 residues. Per germline, CDR1 SEHNR and CDR2 FQNEAQ (reference sequence). The CDR3 DNA reads TGTGCCAGCAGCTTATTGGGACTAGTGCTCTTC. Amino acids: CASSLLGLVLF.

The CDR3 DNA is TGTGCCAGCACCGGCTCTGGGGCCAACGTCCTGACTTTC. It specifies CASTGSGANVLTF. The J gene is TRBJ2-6, the V gene TRBV6-6; D is unclear. Trimming stripped 7 bases from V and 0 bases from J, with 4 bases between. The CDR3 is made up of 13 amino acids. Germline CDR1 is MNHNY and CDR2 is SVGAGI (reference sequence).

This chain uses TRBV5-1 with TRBJ1-2; 8 bases match TRBD1. The CDR3 contains 19 residues. Germline V gives CDR1 SGHRS, CDR2 YFSETQ. The ends lost 4 bases at V and 4 bases at J; junction bases unmatched: 21. The CDR3 coding sequence is TGCGCCAGCAGCGGCTCGGACAGGACAGGGAACCAATCTACCTATGGCTACACCTTC. As protein: CASSGSDRTGNQSTYGYTF. Full variable domain (missing parts from reference TRBV5-1 and TRBJ1-2): KAGVTQTPRYLIKTRGQQVTLSCSPISGHRSVSWYQQTPGQGLQFLFEYFSETQRNKGNFPGRFSGRQFSNSRSEMNVSTLELGDSALYLCASSGSDRTGNQSTYGYTFGSGTRLTVV.

V usage is TRBV28 and J usage is TRBJ1-5; possibly TRBD1 for D (6 bases). CDR1 is MDHEN and CDR2 is SYDVKM in the germline V gene. The V end was cut by 6 bases, the J end by 3 bases, with 27 bases between. This CDR3 has 19 residues. Here the CDR3 DNA reads TGTGCCAGCAGGCCGATAGGATACCGGGACATCAGATTCAATCAGCCCCAGCATTTT. It yields the protein CASRPIGYRDIRFNQPQHF.

In its sample, this clone was seen a few times. The rearrangement joins TRBV4-3 to TRBJ1-1; TRBD1 matches at 11 bases. Losses at the gene ends were 0 bases for V and 5 bases for J; bases not matched to a gene: 5. Germline V lookup: CDR1 LGHNA, CDR2 YSLEER. The CDR3 contains 16 residues. The CDR3 DNA reads as TGCGCCAGCAGCCAAGATCTAGGGACAGGGGGAACTGAAGCTTTCTTT. This codes for CASSQDLGTGGTEAFF.

V is TRBV19 and J is TRBJ2-2; TRBD1 agrees at 7 bases. The germline CDR1 and CDR2 sequences are LNHDA and SQIVND (reference sequence). With 5 bases clipped from V and 1 base from J, the junction kept 13 bases outside the gene matches. The CDR3 spans 18 residues. CDR3 in amino acids: CASSYSGAWTGNTGELFF. CDR3 nucleotide sequence: TGTGCCAGTAGTTATTCTGGGGCCTGGACAGGGAACACCGGGGAGCTGTTTTTT.

The chain is built from TRBV18 and TRBJ2-5, with 7 positions matching TRBD1. CDR3 length: 17 amino acids. J gave up 2 bases and V 3 bases, and 12 bases lay outside the gene matches. CDR1 KGHSH and CDR2 LQKENI come from the germline V gene. In DNA, the CDR3 is TGTGCCAGCTCACCGAGAAACAGGGGTATTGGTCAAGAGACCCAGTACTTC. Its protein is CASSPRNRGIGQETQYF.

The chain recombines TRBV6-5 with TRBJ1-3; D is undetermined. Trimming took off 9 bases at V and 7 bases at J, with 19 bases between the two ends. The CDR3 contains 14 residues. Germline CDR1 is MNHEY and CDR2 is SVGAGI. In nucleotides, the CDR3 is TGTGCCAGGAATATGACGCAGGAATCTAACACCATATATTTT. Protein product: CARNMTQESNTIYF.

The rearrangement uses TRBV2 and TRBJ2-5, with 10 bases identical to TRBD1. The end of the DNA is better explained by TRBJ2-7, so the J call may be wrong. There are 13 residues in the CDR3. The germline V gene encodes CDR1 SNHLY and CDR2 FYNNEI. The CDR3 DNA reads TGTGCCAGCAATAGGGACAGGGGTTACGAGCAGTACTTC. Translating it yields CASNRDRGYEQYF.

The sample holds a few counts of this clone. V gene TRBV6-5 combines with J gene TRBJ2-5; 9 bases line up with TRBD2. The J segment lost 3 bases and the V segment lost 6 bases, leaving 5 bases of the junction unmatched. The V gene's germline CDR1 is MNHEY and CDR2 SVGAGI. The CDR3 contains 14 residues. CDR3 nucleotides: TGTGCCAGCAGCCTAGCGGGGCCCAAAGAGACCCAGTACTTC. Its translation: CASSLAGPKETQYF.

This chain links TRBV4-1 with TRBJ1-2, with D possibly being TRBD1 (5 bases). V lost 0 bases, J lost 2 bases, and 10 bases lay in between. CDR1 and CDR2 (germline): MGHRA, YSYEKL. The CDR3 extends over 15 amino acids. The CDR3 is CASSQDPGQNYGYTF. CDR3 nucleotide sequence: TGCGCCAGCAGCCAAGATCCAGGACAAAACTATGGCTACACCTTC.